Described below is a single T cell receptor (beta chain) sequence and its context. Its matching antigen is unknown. These data are taken from a study of molecular identifiers for immune sequencing clone quantification. Study-level findings and limits: Clones above 20 RNA copies contained over 97% of effector molecules but under 1% of naive ones.

The CDR3 loop spans 15 amino acids. Germline V lookup: CDR1 PRHDT, CDR2 FYEKMQ (reference sequence). The V segment lost 3 bases and the J segment 7 bases; nucleotides outside the gene matches: 6. CD8+CD4-CCR7+CD45RA+ sorting gave the naive CD8 T cells. TCRdb processed the PCR reads anew with MiXCR; each CDR3 protein has one entry. Here the sample spans just under 650,000 distinct CDR3 sequences, 15% to 20% being singletons. The J gene is TRBJ2-2, the V gene TRBV13; 9 bases are shared with TRBD2. This clonotype originated in a human donor in good health. Some libraries in this study had Jurkat cell RNA spiked in. The sequenced material came from naive CD8+ T cells from blood, with Jurkat cell RNA spiked in. Subset reported: FACS-sorted CD8+CD4-CCR7+CD45RA+ naive T cells. As DNA, the CDR3 is TGTGCCAGCAGCTTGACTAGCGGTCGAGGCGGGGAGCTGTTTTTT. As protein: CASSLTSGRGGELFF. The full variable domain, completed using reference TRBV13 and TRBJ2-2, is AAGVIQSPRHLIKEKRETATLKCYPIPRHDTVYWYQQGPGQDPQFLISFYEKMQSDKGSIPDRFSAQQFSDYHSELNMSSLELGDSALYFCASSLTSGRGGELFFGEGSRLTVL.